A selection of T cell receptor beta chains follows, all from one sample in a study of T cell responses to AZD1222 COVID-19 vaccine. Only in-frame clones appear in the TCRdb table, and some are missing; sequencing was by immunoSEQ multiplex PCR. The sample lists around 87,000 clones, approximately 90% occurring once. Material: peripheral blood, obtained 28 days after the second AZD1222 dose. These receptors were obtained from an adult who received the AZD1222 COVID-19 vaccine. Both conserved end residues are part of each CDR3. A D gene is named only where the DNA matches it firmly. Some rows have no size entry. The others give once, few or many, or a class for an expanded clone.

cdr3_length d_call j_call v_call clone_size cdr3_aa cdr3_nt
15 - TRBJ2-2 TRBV20-1 - CSASNPTVATGELFF TGCAGTGCTAGTAACCCCACGGTGGCCACCGGGGAGCTGTTTTTT
15 TRBD1 TRBJ2-1 TRBV5-1 - CASSAPGQGKNEQFF TGCGCCAGCAGCGCGCCGGGACAGGGAAAGAATGAGCAGTTCTTC
15 - TRBJ1-1 TRBV4-2 - CASSPRTQSNTEAFF TGTGCCAGCAGCCCCCGGACACAGTCGAACACTGAAGCTTTCTTT
14 TRBD2 TRBJ2-1 TRBV14 - CASSPGLAGYEQFF TGTGCCAGCAGCCCCGGACTAGCGGGATATGAGCAGTTCTTC
12 - TRBJ2-1 TRBV11-1 - CASSLVRDEQFF TGTGCCAGCAGCTTAGTCCGCGATGAGCAGTTCTTC
15 TRBD1 TRBJ2-7 TRBV6-6 - CASSRAAGGSYEQYF TGTGCCAGCAGTCGAGCCGCAGGGGGTTCCTACGAGCAGTACTTC
15 TRBD2 TRBJ2-7 TRBV6-5 once CASRTLAGGPDEQYF TGTGCCAGCAGAACACTAGCGGGAGGGCCCGACGAGCAGTACTTC
13 - TRBJ2-3 TRBV10-3 - CAISEPQVDTQYF TGTGCCATCAGTGAGCCTCAGGTAGATACGCAGTATTTT
20 - TRBJ2-7 TRBV10-3 - CAISESRGEGNVISDYEQYF TGTGCCATCAGTGAGTCCCGGGGCGAGGGGAACGTCATCTCGGACTACGAGCAGTACTTC
16 TRBD2 TRBJ2-3 TRBV6-4 many CASSDSSGGATDTQYF TGTGCCAGCAGTGACTCTAGCGGGGGGGCCACAGATACGCAGTATTTT
16 - TRBJ2-7 TRBV18 - CASSPTSGTAIYEQYF TGTGCCAGCTCACCAACGTCCGGGACCGCCATCTACGAGCAGTACTTC
13 - TRBJ1-2 TRBV19 - CASTSDRRDGYTF TGTGCCAGTACCTCGGACAGAAGAGATGGCTACACCTTC
16 - TRBJ2-3 TRBV9 - CASSSSTATWEDTQYF TGTGCCAGCAGCTCTTCGACGGCAACCTGGGAGGATACGCAGTATTTT
15 - TRBJ2-3 TRBV6-5 - CASSYWGRTTDTQYF TGTGCCAGCAGTTACTGGGGGCGGACCACAGATACGCAGTATTTT
15 - TRBJ2-2 TRBV6-5 - CASSPETRLTGELFF TGTGCCAGCAGTCCGGAGACTAGGCTCACCGGGGAGCTGTTTTTT
15 - TRBJ1-2 TRBV24-1 - CATSDLEVVDYGYTF TGTGCCACCAGTGATTTAGAGGTTGTCGACTATGGCTACACCTTC
16 - TRBJ2-1 TRBV7-8 - CASSLGPSGTSDEQFF TGTGCCAGCAGCTTAGGACCCTCCGGGACTTCTGATGAGCAGTTCTTC
10 - TRBJ1-1 TRBV29-1 - CSAISISAFF TGCAGCGCGATAAGTATTTCAGCTTTCTTT
14 - TRBJ1-5 TRBV30 - CAWSPKGYRGPQHF TGTGCCTGGAGCCCAAAGGGTTATCGGGGTCCCCAGCATTTT
17 TRBD2 TRBJ2-7 TRBV7-9 once CASSLGVSGGDSYEQYF TGTGCCAGCAGCTTAGGCGTCAGCGGGGGGGATTCCTACGAGCAGTACTTC
15 - TRBJ1-2 TRBV4-1 - CASSQEEGRGYGYTF TGCGCCAGCAGCCAAGAAGAGGGCCGGGGCTATGGCTACACCTTC
13 - TRBJ1-2 TRBV2 - CATSKGENYGYTF TGTGCCACCAGTAAGGGGGAAAACTATGGCTACACCTTC
17 - TRBJ1-1 TRBV18 - CASSIGTGRYLNTEAFF TGTGCCAGCTCCATAGGTACAGGGCGATATCTGAACACTGAAGCTTTCTTT
17 TRBD1 TRBJ1-2 TRBV5-1 - CASSLAGTGRYTYGYTF TGCGCCAGCAGCTTGGCCGGGACAGGCCGATACACTTATGGCTACACCTTC
16 - TRBJ1-3 TRBV12-5 - CASGIGQGPSGNTIYF TGTGCTAGTGGCATCGGTCAGGGACCCTCTGGAAACACCATATATTTT
13 - TRBJ2-5 TRBV19 - CASSISPGETQYF TGTGCCAGTAGTATAAGTCCGGGAGAGACCCAGTACTTC
17 - TRBJ1-6 TRBV6-2/TRBV6-3 - CASSPLPFSRLQAPLHF TGTGCCAGCAGTCCCCTGCCGTTTTCCAGGCTACAGGCACCCCTCCACTTT